This T cell receptor beta chain was retrieved from a study of vaccination effects on CD4 cells after COVID-19. Study-level background: Participants each got two BNT162b2 or mRNA-1273 vaccine doses.

Antigen-specific CD4+ T cells were expanded (with viral peptide pools) by the ViraFEST assay ahead of sequencing. It was after 10 days of culture that CD4+ T cells were isolated. Nucleocapsid antibodies were negative in the vaccine recipients, who had never had SARS-CoV-2 infection. Turning to this clone: What it binds is unknown.

Sequencing used immunoSEQ multiplex PCR; TCRdb keeps in-frame clones, though not all of them. This table holds 50,000 to 60,000 clones, roughly 70% found once. This CDR3 is 13 amino acids long. In germline, CDR1 is SQVTM, CDR2 ANQGSEA. The V and J ends lost 7 bases and 6 bases, in that order; junction bases with no gene match: 10. The TCR sequence derives from a human donor who received a COVID-19 vaccine. The chain combines TRBV29-1 with TRBJ2-5; TRBD1 matches at 8 bases. The source material was CD4+ T cells from PBMCs cultured with SARS-CoV-2 spike peptides, sampled before COVID-19 vaccination. This CDR3 is CSGSIRQGKTQYF. As DNA, the CDR3 is TGCAGCGGCTCAATAAGACAGGGGAAGACCCAGTACTTC.